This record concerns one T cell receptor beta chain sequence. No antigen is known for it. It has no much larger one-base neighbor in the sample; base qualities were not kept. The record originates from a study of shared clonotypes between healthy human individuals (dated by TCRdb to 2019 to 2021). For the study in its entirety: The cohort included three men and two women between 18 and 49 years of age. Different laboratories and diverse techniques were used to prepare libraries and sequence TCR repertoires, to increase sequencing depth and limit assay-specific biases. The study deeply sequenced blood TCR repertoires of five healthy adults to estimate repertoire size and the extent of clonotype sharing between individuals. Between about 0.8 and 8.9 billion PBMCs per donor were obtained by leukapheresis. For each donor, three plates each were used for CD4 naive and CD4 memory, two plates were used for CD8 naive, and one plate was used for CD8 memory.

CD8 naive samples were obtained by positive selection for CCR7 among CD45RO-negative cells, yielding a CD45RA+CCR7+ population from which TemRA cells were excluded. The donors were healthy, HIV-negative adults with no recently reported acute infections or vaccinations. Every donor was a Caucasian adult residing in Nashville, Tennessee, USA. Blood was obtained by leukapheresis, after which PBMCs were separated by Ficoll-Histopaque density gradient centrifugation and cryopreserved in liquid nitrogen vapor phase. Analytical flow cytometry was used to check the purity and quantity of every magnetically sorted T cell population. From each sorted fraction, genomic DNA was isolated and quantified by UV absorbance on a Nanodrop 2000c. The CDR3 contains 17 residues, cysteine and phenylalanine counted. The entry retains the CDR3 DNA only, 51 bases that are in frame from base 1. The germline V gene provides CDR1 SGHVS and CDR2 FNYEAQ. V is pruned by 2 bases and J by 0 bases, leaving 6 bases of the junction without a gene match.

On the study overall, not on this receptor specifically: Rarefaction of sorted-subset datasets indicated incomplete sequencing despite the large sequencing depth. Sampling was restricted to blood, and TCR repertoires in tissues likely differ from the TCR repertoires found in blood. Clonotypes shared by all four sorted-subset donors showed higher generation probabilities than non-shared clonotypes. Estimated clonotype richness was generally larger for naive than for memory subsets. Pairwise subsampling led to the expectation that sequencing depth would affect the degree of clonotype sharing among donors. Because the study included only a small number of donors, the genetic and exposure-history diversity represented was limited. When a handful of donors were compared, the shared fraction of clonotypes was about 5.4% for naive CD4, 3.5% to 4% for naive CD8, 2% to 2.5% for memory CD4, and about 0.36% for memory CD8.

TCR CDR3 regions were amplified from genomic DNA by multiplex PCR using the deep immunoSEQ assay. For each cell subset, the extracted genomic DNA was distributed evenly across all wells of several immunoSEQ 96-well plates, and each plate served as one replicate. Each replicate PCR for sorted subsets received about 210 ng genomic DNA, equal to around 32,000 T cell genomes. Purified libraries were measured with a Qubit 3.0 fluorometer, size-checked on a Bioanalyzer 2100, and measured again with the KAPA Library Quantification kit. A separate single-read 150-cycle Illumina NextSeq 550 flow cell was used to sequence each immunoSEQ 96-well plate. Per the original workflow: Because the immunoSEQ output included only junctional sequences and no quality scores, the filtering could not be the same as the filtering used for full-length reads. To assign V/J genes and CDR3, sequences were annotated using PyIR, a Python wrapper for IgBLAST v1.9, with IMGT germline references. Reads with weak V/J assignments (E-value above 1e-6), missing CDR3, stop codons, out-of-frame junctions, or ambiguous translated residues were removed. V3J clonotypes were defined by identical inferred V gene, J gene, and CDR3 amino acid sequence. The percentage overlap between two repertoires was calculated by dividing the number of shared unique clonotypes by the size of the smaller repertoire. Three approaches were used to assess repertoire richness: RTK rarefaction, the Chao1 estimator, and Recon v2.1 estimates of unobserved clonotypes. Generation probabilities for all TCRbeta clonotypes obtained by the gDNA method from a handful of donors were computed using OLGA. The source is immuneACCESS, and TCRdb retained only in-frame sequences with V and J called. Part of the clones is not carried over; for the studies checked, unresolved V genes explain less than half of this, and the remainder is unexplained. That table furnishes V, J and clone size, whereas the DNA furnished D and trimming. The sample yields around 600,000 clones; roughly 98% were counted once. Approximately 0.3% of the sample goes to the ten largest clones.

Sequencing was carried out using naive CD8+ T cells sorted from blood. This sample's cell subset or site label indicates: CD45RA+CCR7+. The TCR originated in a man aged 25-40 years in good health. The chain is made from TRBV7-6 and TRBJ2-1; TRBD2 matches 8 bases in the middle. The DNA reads TGTGCCAGCAGCTTACGGATAGCGGGAAGCTCCTACAATGAGCAGTTCTTC. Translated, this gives CASSLRIAGSSYNEQFF.